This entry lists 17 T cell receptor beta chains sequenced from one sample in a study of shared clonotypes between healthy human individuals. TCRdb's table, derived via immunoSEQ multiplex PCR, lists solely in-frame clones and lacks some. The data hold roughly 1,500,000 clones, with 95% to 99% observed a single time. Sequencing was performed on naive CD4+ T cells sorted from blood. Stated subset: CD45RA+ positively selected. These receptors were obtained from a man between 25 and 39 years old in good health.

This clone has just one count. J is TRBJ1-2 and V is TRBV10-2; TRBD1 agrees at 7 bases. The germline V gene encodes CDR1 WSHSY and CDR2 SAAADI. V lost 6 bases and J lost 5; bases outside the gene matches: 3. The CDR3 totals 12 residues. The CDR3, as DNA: TGCGCCAGCAGGGCAGGGGGTTATGGCTACACCTTC. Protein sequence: CASRAGGYGYTF.

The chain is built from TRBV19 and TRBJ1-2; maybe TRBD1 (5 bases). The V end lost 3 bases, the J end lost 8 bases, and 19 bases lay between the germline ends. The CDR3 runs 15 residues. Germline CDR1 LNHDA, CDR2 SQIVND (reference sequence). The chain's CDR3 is CASSIGWQGSGGYTF. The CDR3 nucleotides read TGTGCCAGTAGTATTGGCTGGCAGGGTTCAGGAGGCTACACCTTC.

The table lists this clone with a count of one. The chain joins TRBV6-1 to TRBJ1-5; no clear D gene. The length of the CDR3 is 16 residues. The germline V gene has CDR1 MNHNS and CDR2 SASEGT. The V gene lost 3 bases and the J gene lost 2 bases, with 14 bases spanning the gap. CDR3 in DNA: TGTGCCAGCAGTGATCTGTGGGTCCGAGGCAATCAGCCCCAGCATTTT. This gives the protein CASSDLWVRGNQPQHF.

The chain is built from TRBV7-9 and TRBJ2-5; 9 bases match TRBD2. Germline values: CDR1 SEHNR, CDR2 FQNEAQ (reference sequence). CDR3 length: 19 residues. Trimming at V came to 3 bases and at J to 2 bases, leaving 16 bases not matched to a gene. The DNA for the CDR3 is TGTGCCAGCAGCTTGTCTCGGCTAGCTAGCGGGACACGACAAGAGACCCAGTACTTC. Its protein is CASSLSRLASGTRQETQYF.

The CDR3 DNA is TGTGCCAGCAGTTCCCCAGGTTTGGGAGTCGGGCAGTTCTTC. Translating it yields CASSSPGLGVGQFF. The rearrangement uses TRBV28 and TRBJ2-1; possible D gene TRBD2, 5 bases. The V gene's germline CDR1 is MDHEN and CDR2 SYDVKM. The CDR3 length is 14 residues. The V and J ends lost 4 bases and 12 bases respectively, with 19 bases between them. The variable domain in full, with the rest retrieved from reference TRBV28 and TRBJ2-1, is DVKVTQSSRYLVKRTGEKVFLECVQDMDHENMFWYRQDPGLGLRLIYFSYDVKMKEKGDIPEGYSVSREKKERFSLILESASTNQTSMYLCASSSPGLGVGQFFGPGTRLTVL.

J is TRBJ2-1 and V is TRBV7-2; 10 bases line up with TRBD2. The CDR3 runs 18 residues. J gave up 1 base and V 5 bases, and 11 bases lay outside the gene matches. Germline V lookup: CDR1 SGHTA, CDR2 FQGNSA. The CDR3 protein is CASSPVSSGSGSYNEQFF. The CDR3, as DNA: TGTGCCAGCAGCCCGGTATCTAGCGGGAGTGGGTCCTACAATGAGCAGTTCTTC.

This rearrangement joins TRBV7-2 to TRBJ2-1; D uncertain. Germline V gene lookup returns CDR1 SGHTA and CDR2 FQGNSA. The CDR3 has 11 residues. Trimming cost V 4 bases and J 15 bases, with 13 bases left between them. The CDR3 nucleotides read TGTGCCAGCAGCTCCAATCAACGCTGGTTCTTC. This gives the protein CASSSNQRWFF.

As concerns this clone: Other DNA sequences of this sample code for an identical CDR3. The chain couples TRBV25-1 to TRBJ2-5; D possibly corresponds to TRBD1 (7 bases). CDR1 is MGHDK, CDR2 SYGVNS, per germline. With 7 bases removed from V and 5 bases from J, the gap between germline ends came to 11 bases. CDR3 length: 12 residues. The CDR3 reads CASTPGGETQYF. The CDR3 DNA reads TGTGCCAGCACCCCAGGGGGGGAGACCCAGTACTTC.

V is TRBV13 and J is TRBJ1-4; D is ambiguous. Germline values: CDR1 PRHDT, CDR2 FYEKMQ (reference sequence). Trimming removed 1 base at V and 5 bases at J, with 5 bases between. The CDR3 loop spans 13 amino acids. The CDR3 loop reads CASSLARNEKLFF. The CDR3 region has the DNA TGTGCCAGCAGCTTAGCTAGGAATGAAAAACTGTTTTTT.

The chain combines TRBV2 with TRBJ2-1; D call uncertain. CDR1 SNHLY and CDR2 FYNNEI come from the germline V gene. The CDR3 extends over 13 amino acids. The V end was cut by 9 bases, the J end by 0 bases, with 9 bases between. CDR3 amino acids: CASLRLSYNEQFF. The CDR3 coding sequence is TGTGCCAGTCTGCGACTCTCCTACAATGAGCAGTTCTTC.

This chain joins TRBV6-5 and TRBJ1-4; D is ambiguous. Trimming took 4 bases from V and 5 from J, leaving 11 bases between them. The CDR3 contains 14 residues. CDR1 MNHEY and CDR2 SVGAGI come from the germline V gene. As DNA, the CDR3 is TGTGCCAGCAGTTTCGGACGGCACAATGAAAAACTGTTTTTT. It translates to CASSFGRHNEKLFF.

CDR3 DNA: TGTGCCAGCAATCGACTCGGGGGAGGGAAATCCACCTACGAGCAGTACTTC. Translated: CASNRLGGGKSTYEQYF. The gene calls are TRBV28 and TRBJ2-7; the match to TRBD2 covers 7 bases. V was pared by 7 bases and J by 2 bases, with 17 bases of the junction left unmatched. CDR1 is MDHEN and CDR2 is SYDVKM in the germline V gene. The CDR3 has 17 amino acids.

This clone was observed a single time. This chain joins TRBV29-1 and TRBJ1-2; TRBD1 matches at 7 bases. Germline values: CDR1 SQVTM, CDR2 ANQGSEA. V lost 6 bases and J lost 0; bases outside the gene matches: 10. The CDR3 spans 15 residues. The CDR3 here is CSVRGTERTNYGYTF. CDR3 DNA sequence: TGCAGCGTCCGAGGGACAGAGCGCACTAACTATGGCTACACCTTC.

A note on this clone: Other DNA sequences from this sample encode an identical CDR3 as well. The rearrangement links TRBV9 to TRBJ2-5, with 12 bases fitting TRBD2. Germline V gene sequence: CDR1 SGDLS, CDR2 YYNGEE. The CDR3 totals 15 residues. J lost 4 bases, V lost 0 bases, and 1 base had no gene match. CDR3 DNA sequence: TGTGCCAGCAGCGTAGGACTAGCGGGAGTAGAGACCCAGTACTTC. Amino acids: CASSVGLAGVETQYF. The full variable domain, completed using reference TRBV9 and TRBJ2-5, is DSGVTQTPKHLITATGQRVTLRCSPRSGDLSVYWYQQSLDQGLQFLIQYYNGEERAKGNILERFSAQQFPDLHSELNLSSLELGDSALYFCASSVGLAGVETQYFGPGTRLLVL.

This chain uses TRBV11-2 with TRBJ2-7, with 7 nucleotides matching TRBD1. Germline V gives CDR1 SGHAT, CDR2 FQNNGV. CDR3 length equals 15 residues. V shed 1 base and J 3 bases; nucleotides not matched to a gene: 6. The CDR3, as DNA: TGTGCCAGCAGCTTAGCCCGGGACAGAGGCTACGAGCAGTACTTC. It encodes CASSLARDRGYEQYF.

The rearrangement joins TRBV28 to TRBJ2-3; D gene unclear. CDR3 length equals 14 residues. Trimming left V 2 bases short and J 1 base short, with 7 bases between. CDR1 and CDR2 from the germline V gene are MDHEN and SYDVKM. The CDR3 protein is CASSLRLGTDTQYF. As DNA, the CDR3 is TGTGCCAGCAGTTTAAGGCTAGGCACAGATACGCAGTATTTT.

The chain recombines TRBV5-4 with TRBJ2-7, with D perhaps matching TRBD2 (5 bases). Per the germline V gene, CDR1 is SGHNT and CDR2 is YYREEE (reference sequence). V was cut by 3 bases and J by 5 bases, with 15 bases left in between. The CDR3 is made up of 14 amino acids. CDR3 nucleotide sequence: TGTGCCAGCAGCTCAAGACTTTTCGGGGACGAGCAGTACTTC. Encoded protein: CASSSRLFGDEQYF.